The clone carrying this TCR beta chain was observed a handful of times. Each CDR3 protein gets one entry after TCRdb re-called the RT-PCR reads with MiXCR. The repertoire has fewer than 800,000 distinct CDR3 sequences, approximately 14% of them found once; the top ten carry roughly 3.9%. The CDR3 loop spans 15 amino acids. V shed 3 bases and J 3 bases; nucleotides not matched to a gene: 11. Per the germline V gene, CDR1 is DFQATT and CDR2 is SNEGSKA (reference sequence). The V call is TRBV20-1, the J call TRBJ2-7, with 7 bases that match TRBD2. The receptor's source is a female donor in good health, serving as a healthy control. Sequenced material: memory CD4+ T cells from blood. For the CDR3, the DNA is TGCAGTGCTAGGAGAGGCCGGGTAGCGGGCTACGAGCAGTACTTC. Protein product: CSARRGRVAGYEQYF.